This record covers a single T cell receptor (beta chain). Its antigen is unknown. Within one base of it there is no much larger clone, and no base qualities were kept. The library was prepared using the immunoSEQ multiplex PCR assay. DNA from the cultured, isolated CD4+ T cells was subjected to TCR beta CDR3 sequencing. The authors' pipeline ran thus. Non-productive TCR sequences were removed and reads were trimmed to the CDR3 region, keeping CDR3s of at least 7 amino acids. The MANAFEST web app was used to pick out antigen-specific clonotypes by comparing their expansion in peptide wells with that in reference cultures. To count as positive, a clone had to show expansion at FDR<0.05 compared with the reference and with all other wells, an odds ratio above 5, and a frequency above 0.1% in two replicate wells. A clonotype was called cross-reactive if it was significantly expanded both in SARS-CoV-2 spike wells and in at least one common cold coronavirus spike condition. CDR3 similarity was assessed by Levenshtein distance with the stringdist R package, and unrooted trees were built with ape in R 3.6.1. What TCRdb holds here is the immuneACCESS table cut down to in-frame rearrangements. Part of the clones is not present; checked against another copy, under half of the missing clones reflect an unresolved V gene, and the others are unexplained. V and J calls and clone size are as listed in that table; D and trimming were resolved from the DNA. This sample comprises some 69,000 clones, about four fifths of them detected only once. The ten largest clonotypes hold 2.5% to 3% of the sample.

The ViraFEST assay stimulated PBMC with viral peptide pools and then used TCR sequencing to identify antigen-specific CD4+ T cell clonotypes by expansion. After around eleven days of culture, CD4+ T cells were isolated with the EasySep CD4+ T cell isolation kit. None of the healthy vaccine recipients had a prior SARS-CoV-2 infection, which was confirmed by nucleocapsid antibody tests that came back negative both before and after vaccination. Each well held more than 1.5 million PBMC cultured in IMDM containing about 5.5% human AB serum, about 10 IU/ml IL-2 and gentamicin, along with roughly 10 ug/ml peptides. Half of the culture medium was replaced with fresh IL-2-containing medium on days 3 and 7. Unless noted otherwise, every peptide stimulation condition was grown in triplicate wells. PBMC were separated from whole blood using Ficoll-Paque Plus gradient centrifugation and were then either cryopreserved at -140C or used fresh. The overlapping peptide pools covered the spike proteins of SARS-CoV-2 as well as those of the common cold coronaviruses HCoV-NL63, HCoV-OC43 and HCoV-229E. Genomic DNA was extracted from cultured CD4+ T cells with the QIAamp micro DNA kit.

The entry originates in a study of vaccination effects on CD4 cells after COVID-19 (dated by TCRdb to about 2022). For the wider study: Each participant received two doses of an mRNA SARS-CoV-2 vaccine, either BNT162b2 or mRNA-1273. Cultures from other donors in the study were sequenced using the Oncomine TCR Beta short-read assay on an Illumina iSeq 100. SARS-CoV-2 spike-specific CD4+ TCR repertoires were compared before and after mRNA vaccination in COVID-19 convalescent patients and in infection-naive vaccine recipients. A total of 10 COVID-19 convalescent patients and 4 SARS-CoV-2-naive healthy vaccine recipients were included in the full study.

Counted from cysteine to phenylalanine, this CDR3 has 17 amino acids. Just CDR3 DNA is preserved here, 51 bases in frame from base 1. The junction shows trimming of 5 bases on V and 0 bases on J, and the gene matches do not reach 5 bases of it. CDR1 and CDR2 are drawn from the germline V gene: MDHEN, SYDVKM. Study-level results and caveats: At late post-vaccination timepoints, both infection-induced and vaccine-induced clones showed marked clonal contraction, consistent with waning T cell responses. Among healthy vaccine recipients, nearly all vaccine-induced clones were SARS-CoV-2 mono-reactive, and only 1 of 255 was cross-reactive with common cold coronaviruses. Only a small number of convalescent patients were included, and no early post-infection timepoints were available, which limited the study.

In this chain, TRBV28 is recombined with TRBJ2-6, and 9 junction bases match TRBD1. The sequencing used CD4+ T cells from PBMCs cultured with HCoV-NL63 spike peptides, collected before COVID-19 vaccination. Explained via the paper, the cell subset or site label denotes: HCoV-NL63 spike overlapping peptide pool stimulation. The TCR was taken from a human donor who received a COVID-19 vaccine. The base sequence is TGTGCCAGCAGTGACAGGGGGACCCGCTCTGGGGCCAACGTCCTGACTTTC. Protein translation: CASSDRGTRSGANVLTF.